The rows below give T cell receptor beta chains drawn from one sample of a study of T-cell reconstitution after alpha-beta-depleted transplantation in children. From the PCR reads, TCRdb called clonotypes with MiXCR, one entry per CDR3 protein. The sample contains under 250,000 distinct CDR3 sequences, about a sixth of which appear only once. Here the sequenced sample was PBMCs, mostly from graft donor cells, taken 360 days after TCRalphabeta/CD19-depleted stem cell transplant. The source of these receptors is a male patient between 2 and 10 years old who had a stem cell transplant for acute lymphoblastic leukemia, so the T cells may come from the graft donor. CDR3s include the opening cysteine and the closing phenylalanine or tryptophan.

len | j_gene | v_gene | CDR3aa
13 | TRBJ2-3 | TRBV10-3 | CAITPGLPDTQYF
19 | TRBJ2-7 | TRBV28 | CASSHRGYGENSITYEQYF
18 | TRBJ2-3 | TRBV9 | CASSVVSSGGANTDTQYF
17 | TRBJ2-2 | TRBV3-1 | CASSQAMTGGDTGELFF
13 | TRBJ2-1 | TRBV7-6 | CASSLGSGEEQFF
15 | TRBJ2-7 | TRBV7-9 | CASSPFRLAGYEQYF
14 | TRBJ2-5 | TRBV7-2 | CASSSAPDRATQYF
13 | TRBJ1-2 | TRBV6-1 | CASTDGRSYGYTF
13 | TRBJ2-3 | TRBV20-1 | CSALASSTDTQYF
17 | TRBJ1-6 | TRBV7-2 | CASSLGQASSYNSPLHF
14 | TRBJ2-1 | TRBV2 | CASRIGGPYNEQFF
11 | TRBJ2-4 | TRBV3-1 | CASSQEDIQYF
15 | TRBJ1-4 | TRBV27 | CASSFGLGGSEKLFF
14 | TRBJ2-2 | TRBV11-3 | CASSFGRNTGELFF
13 | TRBJ2-1 | TRBV7-8 | CASSAWTRIEQFF
17 | TRBJ2-2 | TRBV27 | CASSLFLAGGPTGELFF
15 | TRBJ2-1 | TRBV7-2 | CASSYRWEGDNEQFF
16 | TRBJ2-1 | TRBV15 | CATSREQRSSYNEQFF
18 | TRBJ2-1 | TRBV3-1 | CASSVRTSGGAGFNEQFF
15 | TRBJ2-7 | TRBV6-5 | CASSYHSGTDYEQYF
13 | TRBJ2-7 | TRBV30 | CAWSYTGAYEQYF
16 | TRBJ2-1 | TRBV20-1 | CSATPWGFSSYNEQFF
16 | TRBJ1-5 | TRBV5-6 | CASSLWGGTGNQPQHF
15 | TRBJ1-1 | TRBV20-1 | CSASGLARVNTEAFF
13 | TRBJ2-3 | TRBV6-5 | CASSYATGSTQYF
18 | TRBJ2-1 | TRBV3-1 | CASSQSFVPGTGGNEQFF
12 | TRBJ1-2 | TRBV7-2 | CASSPKTVGYTF
15 | TRBJ2-7 | TRBV4-3 | CASSQDLGQVSEQYF
15 | TRBJ1-3 | TRBV12-3/TRBV12-4 | CASSWRTGDGDTIYF
14 | TRBJ2-7 | TRBV6-5 | CASSYSGGGYEQYF
16 | TRBJ2-3 | TRBV4-3 | CASSQDGGVTVDTQYF
14 | TRBJ2-7 | TRBV6-5 | CASSYSSGIYEQYF
13 | TRBJ2-7 | TRBV7-2 | CASSLNIPYEQYF
14 | TRBJ1-1 | TRBV20-1 | CSAPRTGFGAEAFF
14 | TRBJ2-7 | TRBV12-3/TRBV12-4 | CASSGTGGLREQYF
13 | TRBJ1-2 | TRBV6-2/TRBV6-3 | CATGDRSFSGYTF
16 | TRBJ2-2 | TRBV12-3/TRBV12-4 | CASSLGGGINTGELFF
19 | TRBJ2-1 | TRBV7-8 | CASSAQRGGLSPRGNEQFF
12 | TRBJ2-5 | TRBV24-1 | CATSDPEGTQYF